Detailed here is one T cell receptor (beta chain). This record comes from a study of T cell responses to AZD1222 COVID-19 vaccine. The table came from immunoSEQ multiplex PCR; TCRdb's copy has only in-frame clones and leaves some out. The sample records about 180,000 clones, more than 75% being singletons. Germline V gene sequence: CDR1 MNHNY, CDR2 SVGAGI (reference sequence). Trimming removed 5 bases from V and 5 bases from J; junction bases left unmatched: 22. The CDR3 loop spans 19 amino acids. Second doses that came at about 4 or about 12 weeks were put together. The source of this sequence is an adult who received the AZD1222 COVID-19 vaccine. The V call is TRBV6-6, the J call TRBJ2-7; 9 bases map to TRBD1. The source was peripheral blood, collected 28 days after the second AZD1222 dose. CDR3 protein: CASSPLGQGRGFGRDEQYF. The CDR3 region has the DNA TGTGCCAGCAGTCCTCTCGGACAGGGGCGAGGTTTCGGCCGAGACGAGCAGTACTTC.